A single sample is the source of the 19 T cell receptor beta chains below, sequenced in a study of shared clonotypes between healthy human individuals. Sequencing was performed with immunoSEQ multiplex PCR; in TCRdb, only in-frame clones are kept and a portion is missing. The table lists 600,000 to 700,000 clones, 60% to 75% of them singletons, with around 2% in the top ten. Specimen: memory CD4+ T cells sorted from blood. Regarding subset: CD45RA-negative fraction. Receptors were obtained from a woman between 25 and 40 years old in good health.

This clone appeared a few times. The same CDR3 also results from other DNA sequences found in this sample. CDR3 residues: CASSPDRVGEQYF. In DNA form, the CDR3 reads TGTGCCAGCTCACCGGACAGGGTTGGCGAGCAGTACTTC. This chain links TRBV18 with TRBJ2-7; 8 nucleotides align to TRBD1. Germline V gene sequence: CDR1 KGHSH, CDR2 LQKENI. V shed 3 bases, J shed 6 bases, and the junction held 4 bases outside the gene matches. The CDR3 runs 13 residues.

The rearrangement joins TRBV4-2 to TRBJ2-2, with a tentative D call TRBD1 (7 bases). Germline V gene sequence: CDR1 LGHNA, CDR2 YNFKEQ. This CDR3 contains 14 residues. Trimming removed 3 bases at V and 6 bases at J, with 11 bases between. CDR3 region: CASSHDREAGELFF. The CDR3 bases are TGTGCCAGCAGCCATGACAGGGAGGCCGGGGAGCTGTTTTTT.

This clone was seen a few times. The chain is built from TRBV11-2 and TRBJ1-5; TRBD1 matches at 11 bases. Germline V gene sequence: CDR1 SGHAT, CDR2 FQNNGV. V shed 5 bases, J shed 7 bases, and the junction held 7 bases outside the gene matches. This CDR3 contains 15 residues. The chain's CDR3 is CASSDGQGAKQPQHF. The DNA for the CDR3 is TGTGCCAGCAGCGATGGACAGGGGGCAAAGCAGCCCCAGCATTTT.

The gene calls are TRBV28 and TRBJ2-5; 10 nucleotides line up with TRBD2. The CDR3 loop spans 14 amino acids. Germline CDR1 reads MDHEN; CDR2 reads SYDVKM. J lost 5 bases, V lost 11 bases, and 11 bases had no gene match. The CDR3 is CAVSGRPRVETQYF. In DNA form, the CDR3 reads TGTGCCGTTAGCGGGAGGCCCCGGGTCGAGACCCAGTACTTC.

This sequence joins TRBV6-1 and TRBJ1-5; the D is unclear. Between the trimmed V and J ends, which lost 5 bases and 1 base, there was a span of 21 bases. Germline CDR1 reads MNHNS; CDR2 reads SASEGT. The CDR3 totals 18 residues. For the CDR3, the DNA is TGTGCCAGCAGTCAAGGGTGGGAGGGAAAAACGAGCAATCAGCCCCAGCATTTT. Its protein is CASSQGWEGKTSNQPQHF.

This clone has a handful of counts. The V and J genes are TRBV25-1 and TRBJ2-7, with 10 bases matching TRBD1. Trimming at V came to 3 bases and at J to 3 bases, leaving 11 bases not matched to a gene. The CDR3 spans 17 residues. Germline assignment: CDR1 MGHDK and CDR2 SYGVNS. The CDR3 DNA reads as TGTGCCAGCAGTGATTGGGGGTCTGGGACAGGGGACTACGAGCAGTACTTC. It codes for CASSDWGSGTGDYEQYF.

The rearrangement joins TRBV28 to TRBJ1-2; D is ambiguous. Germline lookup yields CDR1 MDHEN and CDR2 SYDVKM. Trimming removed 6 bases from V and 8 bases from J, with 13 bases in between. The CDR3 has 12 amino acids. The chain's CDR3 is CASRQPGGGYTF. The CDR3 DNA reads as TGTGCCAGCAGACAACCCGGCGGAGGCTACACCTTC.

The rearrangement uses TRBV6-4 and TRBJ2-2; D unresolved. CDR1 and CDR2 (germline): MRHNA, SNTAGT. Trimming took off 4 bases at V and 1 base at J, with 7 bases between the two ends. This CDR3 region has 14 residues. The CDR3 DNA follows: TGTGCCAGCAGTGTCTTAGGGAACACCGGGGAGCTGTTTTTT. It yields the protein CASSVLGNTGELFF.

The J gene is TRBJ2-7, the V gene TRBV7-8, with D possibly being TRBD1 or TRBD2 (5 bases each). Trimming took 5 bases from V and 4 from J, leaving 15 bases between them. Per germline, CDR1 SGHVS and CDR2 FQNEAQ. This CDR3 has 14 residues. The CDR3 coding sequence is TGTGCCAGCAGCCGCCGGGACGGATCTTACGAGCAGTACTTC. Protein sequence: CASSRRDGSYEQYF. The entire variable domain, with the rest obtained from reference TRBV7-8 and TRBJ2-7, is as follows: GAGVSQSPRYKVAKRGQDVALRCDPISGHVSLFWYQQALGQGPEFLTYFQNEAQLDKSGLPSDRFFAERPEGSVSTLKIQRTQQEDSAVYLCASSRRDGSYEQYFGPGTRLTVT.

V is TRBV6-5 and J is TRBJ1-3, with no clear D. Germline V CDR1 and CDR2: MNHEY, SVGAGI. V was pared by 2 bases and J by 6 bases, with 11 bases between. The CDR3 is made up of 14 amino acids. CDR3 protein: CASSYAPGENTIYF. For the CDR3, the DNA is TGTGCCAGCAGTTACGCCCCGGGCGAAAACACCATATATTTT.

This clone was observed at least ten times. In nucleotides, the CDR3 is TGTGCCAGCAGCCGACTAGCGGGAGGGTACTACAATGAGCAGTTCTTC. Translating it yields CASSRLAGGYYNEQFF. The rearrangement links TRBV14 to TRBJ2-1; 14 bases agree with TRBD2. The V gene's germline CDR1 is SGHDN and CDR2 FVKESK. This CDR3 contains 16 residues. With 4 bases clipped from V and 3 bases from J, the junction kept 2 bases outside the gene matches.

The V call is TRBV5-1, the J call TRBJ1-1; D gene ambiguous. Per germline, CDR1 SGHRS and CDR2 YFSETQ. This CDR3 has 13 residues. Trimming shortened V by 2 bases and J by 3 bases, and 8 bases separated the two germline ends. CDR3 in amino acids: CASSFYSDTEAFF. CDR3 DNA sequence: TGCGCCAGCAGCTTCTACAGCGACACTGAAGCTTTCTTT.

The V gene is TRBV2, the J gene TRBJ1-4, with TRBD1 as a possible D gene (6 bases). This CDR3 is 14 amino acids long. CDR1 SNHLY and CDR2 FYNNEI come from the germline V gene. V shed 2 bases and J shed 8 bases, with 12 bases lying between them. The CDR3 DNA follows: TGTGCCAGCAGTGAATTCACAGGGCTGGAAAAACTGTTTTTT. Protein: CASSEFTGLEKLFF.

J is TRBJ1-1 and V is TRBV5-1; tentatively, D is TRBD1 (5 bases). Germline V gene sequence: CDR1 SGHRS, CDR2 YFSETQ. The ends were cut back, 0 bases at V and 0 bases at J, with 12 bases in the middle. This CDR3 region has 16 residues. The CDR3 reads CASSLGLGQMNTEAFF. The DNA for the CDR3 is TGCGCCAGCAGCTTGGGGTTAGGACAAATGAACACTGAAGCTTTCTTT. Based on the CDR3 plus reference TRBV5-1 and TRBJ1-1, the full variable domain is KAGVTQTPRYLIKTRGQQVTLSCSPISGHRSVSWYQQTPGQGLQFLFEYFSETQRNKGNFPGRFSGRQFSNSRSEMNVSTLELGDSALYLCASSLGLGQMNTEAFFGQGTRLTVV.

This clone was picked up a small number of times. The chain carries TRBV2 and TRBJ2-7; 7 positions match TRBD2. The germline V gene encodes CDR1 SNHLY and CDR2 FYNNEI. The trim removed 4 bases at V and 0 bases at J, leaving 6 bases unmatched. The CDR3 has 15 residues. CDR3 protein: CASSGTSWFSYEQYF. The CDR3 coding sequence is TGTGCCAGCAGTGGGACTAGTTGGTTCTCCTACGAGCAGTACTTC.

The J gene is TRBJ1-1, the V gene TRBV6-1; 12 positions agree with TRBD1. Germline CDR1 and CDR2: MNHNS and SASEGT. This CDR3 has 12 amino acids. J gave up 7 bases and V 9 bases, and 3 bases lay outside the gene matches. This chain's CDR3 is CASGDRGHEAFF. CDR3 in DNA: TGTGCCAGTGGGGACAGGGGGCATGAAGCTTTCTTT.

CDR3 DNA sequence: TGTGCCAGCAGCTTGGAGGGCAGGGGGGCCTCTGGAAACACCATATATTTT. Amino acids: CASSLEGRGASGNTIYF. The rearrangement joins TRBV5-6 to TRBJ1-3; 7 bases map to TRBD1. CDR3 length: 17 residues. Germline V gene data show CDR1 as SGHDT and CDR2 as YYEEEE. The ends lost 0 bases at V and 0 bases at J; junction bases unmatched: 6.

The CDR3 bases are TGTGCCAGTAGTATTGGACACTCCTACGAGCAGTACTTC. It is translated as CASSIGHSYEQYF. The chain links TRBV19 to TRBJ2-7, with D perhaps TRBD1 (5 bases). Germline CDR1 reads LNHDA; CDR2 reads SQIVND (reference sequence). The V end lost 3 bases, the J end lost 0 bases, and 6 bases lay between the germline ends. The CDR3 consists of 13 residues.

The chain is built from TRBV5-1 and TRBJ2-1; D is unclear. There are 15 residues in the CDR3. The germline V gene encodes CDR1 SGHRS and CDR2 YFSETQ. V gave up 0 bases and J gave up 4 bases, with 11 bases separating them. The CDR3 sequence is CASSLVSGLYNEQFF. Written as DNA, the CDR3 is TGCGCCAGCAGCTTGGTTTCAGGTCTGTACAATGAGCAGTTCTTC. The complete variable domain, with remaining parts taken from reference TRBV5-1 and TRBJ2-1, reads KAGVTQTPRYLIKTRGQQVTLSCSPISGHRSVSWYQQTPGQGLQFLFEYFSETQRNKGNFPGRFSGRQFSNSRSEMNVSTLELGDSALYLCASSLVSGLYNEQFFGPGTRLTVL.